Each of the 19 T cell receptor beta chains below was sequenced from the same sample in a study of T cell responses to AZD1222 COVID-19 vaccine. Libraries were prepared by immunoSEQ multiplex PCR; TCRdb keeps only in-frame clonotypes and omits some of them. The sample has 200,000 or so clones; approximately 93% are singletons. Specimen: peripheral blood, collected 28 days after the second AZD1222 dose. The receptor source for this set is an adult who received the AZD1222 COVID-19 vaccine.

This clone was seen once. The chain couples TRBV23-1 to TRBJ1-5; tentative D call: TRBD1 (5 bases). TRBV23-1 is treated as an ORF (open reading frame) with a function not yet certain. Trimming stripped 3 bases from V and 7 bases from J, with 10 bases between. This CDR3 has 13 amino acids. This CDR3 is CASSHWGGQPQHF. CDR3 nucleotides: TGCGCCAGCAGTCATTGGGGGGGACAGCCCCAGCATTTT.

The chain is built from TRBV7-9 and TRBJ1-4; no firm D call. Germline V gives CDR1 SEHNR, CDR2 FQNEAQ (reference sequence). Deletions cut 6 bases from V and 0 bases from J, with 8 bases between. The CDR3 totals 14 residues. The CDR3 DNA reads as TGTGCCAGCAGACCCGGGACAACTAATGAAAAACTGTTTTTT. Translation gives CASRPGTTNEKLFF.

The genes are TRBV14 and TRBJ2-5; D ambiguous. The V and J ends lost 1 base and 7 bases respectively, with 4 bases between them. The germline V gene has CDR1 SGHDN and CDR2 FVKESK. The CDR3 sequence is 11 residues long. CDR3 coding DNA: TGTGCCAGCAGCCAAGTCCGGACCCAGTACTTC. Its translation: CASSQVRTQYF.

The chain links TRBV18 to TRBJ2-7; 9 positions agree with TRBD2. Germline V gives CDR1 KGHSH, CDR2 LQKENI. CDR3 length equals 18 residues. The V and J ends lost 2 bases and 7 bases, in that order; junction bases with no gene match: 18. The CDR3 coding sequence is TGTGCCAGCTCACCAGTCGAACTAGCGGGTAATGTCGGTGTTGAGCAGTACTTC. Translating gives CASSPVELAGNVGVEQYF.

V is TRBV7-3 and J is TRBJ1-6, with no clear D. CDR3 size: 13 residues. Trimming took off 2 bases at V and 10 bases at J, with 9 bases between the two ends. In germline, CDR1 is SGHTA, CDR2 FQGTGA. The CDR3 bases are TGTGCCAGCAGCTTAGAGGCCAACTCACCCCTCCACTTT. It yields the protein CASSLEANSPLHF. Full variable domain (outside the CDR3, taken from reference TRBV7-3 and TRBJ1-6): GAGVSQTPSNKVTEKGKYVELRCDPISGHTALYWYRQSLGQGPEFLIYFQGTGAADDSGLPNDRFFAVRPEGSVSTLKIQRTERGDSAVYLCASSLEANSPLHFGNGTRLTVT.

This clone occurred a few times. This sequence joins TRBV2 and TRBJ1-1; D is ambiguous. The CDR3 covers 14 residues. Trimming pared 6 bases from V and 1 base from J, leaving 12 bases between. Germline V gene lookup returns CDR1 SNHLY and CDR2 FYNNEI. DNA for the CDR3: TGTGCCAGCAGGCCGAGGGCCTCGAACACTGAAGCTTTCTTT. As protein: CASRPRASNTEAFF.

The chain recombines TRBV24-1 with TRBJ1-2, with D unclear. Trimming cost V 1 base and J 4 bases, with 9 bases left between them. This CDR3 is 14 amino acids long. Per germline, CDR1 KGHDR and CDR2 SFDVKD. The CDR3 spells CATSDFRQSYGYTF. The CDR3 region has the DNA TGTGCCACCAGTGATTTCAGGCAGAGCTATGGCTACACCTTC.

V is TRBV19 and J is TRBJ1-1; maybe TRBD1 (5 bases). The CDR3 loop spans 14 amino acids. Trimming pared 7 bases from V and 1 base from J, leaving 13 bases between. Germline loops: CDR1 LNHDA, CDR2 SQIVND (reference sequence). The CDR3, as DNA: TGTGCCAGTAATGTGGGGGACGGGAACACTGAAGCTTTCTTT. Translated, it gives CASNVGDGNTEAFF.

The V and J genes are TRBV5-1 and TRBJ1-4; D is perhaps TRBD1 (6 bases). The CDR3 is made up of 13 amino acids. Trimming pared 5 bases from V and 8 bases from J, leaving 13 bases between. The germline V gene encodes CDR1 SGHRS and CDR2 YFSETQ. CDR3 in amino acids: CASRGGAREKLFF. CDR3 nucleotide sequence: TGCGCCAGCAGGGGGGGGGCCAGAGAAAAACTGTTTTTT.

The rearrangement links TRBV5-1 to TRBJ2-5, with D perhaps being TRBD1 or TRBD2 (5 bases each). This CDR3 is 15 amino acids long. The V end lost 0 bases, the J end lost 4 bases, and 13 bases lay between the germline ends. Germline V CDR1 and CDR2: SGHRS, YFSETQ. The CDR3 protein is CASSLEPGGGETQYF. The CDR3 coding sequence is TGCGCCAGCAGCTTGGAGCCGGGTGGGGGAGAGACCCAGTACTTC.

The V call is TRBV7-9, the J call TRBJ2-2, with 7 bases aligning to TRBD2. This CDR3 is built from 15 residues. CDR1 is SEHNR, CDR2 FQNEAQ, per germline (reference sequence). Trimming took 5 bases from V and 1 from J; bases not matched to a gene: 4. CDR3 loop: CASSALAGNTGELFF. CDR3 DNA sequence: TGTGCCAGCAGCGCCTTAGCGGGGAACACCGGGGAGCTGTTTTTT.

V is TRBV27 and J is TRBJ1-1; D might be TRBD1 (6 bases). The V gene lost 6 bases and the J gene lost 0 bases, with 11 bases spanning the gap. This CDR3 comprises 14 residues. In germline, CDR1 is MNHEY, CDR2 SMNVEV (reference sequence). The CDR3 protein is CASSLQGLNTEAFF. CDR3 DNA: TGTGCCAGCAGCCTACAGGGTTTGAACACTGAAGCTTTCTTT.

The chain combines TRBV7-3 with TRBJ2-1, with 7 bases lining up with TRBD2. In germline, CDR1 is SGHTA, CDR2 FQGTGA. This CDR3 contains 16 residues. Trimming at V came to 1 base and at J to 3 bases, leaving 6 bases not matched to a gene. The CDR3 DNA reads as TGTGCCAGCAGCTTAATAAACGGGGGGAACTACAATGAGCAGTTCTTC. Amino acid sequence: CASSLINGGNYNEQFF.

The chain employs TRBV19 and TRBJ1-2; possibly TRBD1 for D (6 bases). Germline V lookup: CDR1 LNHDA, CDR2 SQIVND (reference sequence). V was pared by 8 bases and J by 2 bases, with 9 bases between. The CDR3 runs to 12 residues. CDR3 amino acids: CASLQGNYGYTF. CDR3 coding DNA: TGTGCCAGTCTACAGGGAAACTATGGCTACACCTTC.

DNA for the CDR3: TGTGCCAGCAGTTACTGGGGCGGAAATGAAAAACTGTTTTTT. This codes for CASSYWGGNEKLFF. The chain has TRBV6-2 or TRBV6-3 and TRBJ1-4; possibly TRBD1 for D (5 bases). Trimming pared 1 base from V and 5 bases from J, leaving 8 bases between. Germline-derived CDR1 and CDR2 are MNHEY and SVGEGT. The CDR3 contains 14 residues.

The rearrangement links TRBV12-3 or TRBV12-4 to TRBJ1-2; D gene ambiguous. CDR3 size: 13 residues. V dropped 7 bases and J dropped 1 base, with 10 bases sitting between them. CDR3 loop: CASNFQLNYGYTF. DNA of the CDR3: TGTGCCAGCAACTTCCAGCTTAACTATGGCTACACCTTC.

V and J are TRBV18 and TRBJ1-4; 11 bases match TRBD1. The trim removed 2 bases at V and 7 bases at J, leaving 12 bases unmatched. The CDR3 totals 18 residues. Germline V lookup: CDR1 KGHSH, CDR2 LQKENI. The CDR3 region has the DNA TGTGCCAGCTCACCAAAGCCGGGACAGGGGGAGCCGGCTGAAAAACTGTTTTTT. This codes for CASSPKPGQGEPAEKLFF.

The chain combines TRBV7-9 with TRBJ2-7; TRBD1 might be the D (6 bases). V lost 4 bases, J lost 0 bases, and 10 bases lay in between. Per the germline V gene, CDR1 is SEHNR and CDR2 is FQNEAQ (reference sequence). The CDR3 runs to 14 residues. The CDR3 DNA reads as TGTGCCAGCAGCTCCCTCAGGGGCTCCTACGAGCAGTACTTC. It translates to CASSSLRGSYEQYF.

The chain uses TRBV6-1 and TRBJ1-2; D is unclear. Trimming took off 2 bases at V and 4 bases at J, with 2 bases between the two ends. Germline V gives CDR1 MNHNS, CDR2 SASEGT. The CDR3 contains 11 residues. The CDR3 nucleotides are TGTGCCAGCAGTGAACCCTATGGCTACACCTTC. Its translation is CASSEPYGYTF.